The 26 T cell receptor beta chains reported below all come from one sample, sequenced in a study of blood T cell repertoires in COVID-19. Libraries were prepared by immunoSEQ multiplex PCR; TCRdb keeps only in-frame clonotypes and omits some of them. The sample holds roughly 160,000 clones, about 85% seen once. Sequenced sample: peripheral blood. The receptors originated from a man older than 75 with COVID-19, enrolled during active disease.

This clone occurred a few times. The chain recombines TRBV5-1 with TRBJ1-1; TRBD1 agrees at 7 bases. Trimming removed 1 base from V and 0 bases from J; junction bases left unmatched: 6. The CDR3 totals 16 residues. Germline V gene sequence: CDR1 SGHRS, CDR2 YFSETQ. The CDR3 sequence is CASSLSGTAMNTEAFF. CDR3 DNA: TGCGCCAGCAGCTTGAGTGGGACAGCGATGAACACTGAAGCTTTCTTT.

Comment on this clone: The same CDR3 arises from other DNA sequences in this sample as well. The chain combines TRBV18 with TRBJ1-1, with a possible D match to TRBD1 (5 bases). CDR3 length: 13 amino acids. The germline gives CDR1 KGHSH, CDR2 LQKENI. Trimming pared 2 bases from V and 3 bases from J, leaving 7 bases between. The CDR3 is CASSPTGDTEAFF. The CDR3 region has the DNA TGTGCCAGCTCACCAACGGGGGACACTGAAGCTTTCTTT. Using reference TRBV18 and TRBJ1-1 for the parts outside the CDR3, the full variable domain is NAGVMQNPRHLVRRRGQEARLRCSPMKGHSHVYWYRQLPEEGLKFMVYLQKENIIDESGMPKERFSAEFPKEGPSILRIQQVVRGDSAAYFCASSPTGDTEAFFGQGTRLTVV.

This clone appeared many times. V is TRBV19 and J is TRBJ2-7, with 14 nucleotides matching TRBD2. In germline, CDR1 is LNHDA, CDR2 SQIVND (reference sequence). Germline trimming cut 6 bases from V and 8 bases from J; bases unmatched to any gene: 3. This CDR3 contains 13 residues. The CDR3 loop reads CASRGLAGAQQYF. CDR3 coding DNA: TGTGCCAGTAGGGGACTAGCGGGGGCCCAGCAGTACTTC.

The gene calls are TRBV6-5 and TRBJ2-3; possible D gene TRBD1, 5 bases. This CDR3 is 12 amino acids long. CDR1 and CDR2 from the germline V gene are MNHEY and SVGAGI. V lost 4 bases and J lost 10, with 12 bases in between. CDR3 bases: TGTGCCAGCAGTTCTAGGGGTGGAGCGCAGTATTTT. Its translation is CASSSRGGAQYF.

The rearrangement joins TRBV6-5 to TRBJ2-5, with 7 bases matching TRBD2. The ends lost 8 bases at V and 5 bases at J; junction bases unmatched: 11. Germline V gives CDR1 MNHEY, CDR2 SVGAGI. This CDR3 has 14 residues. The CDR3 DNA reads as TGTGCCAGCGGGATAGGCGGGGGTGAGGAGACCCAGTACTTC. Protein product: CASGIGGGEETQYF.

Only a few counts were recorded for this clone. The chain links TRBV7-9 to TRBJ2-3, with a possible D match to TRBD2 (5 bases). V was trimmed by 5 bases and J by 2 bases, leaving 5 bases between them. The CDR3 is made up of 12 amino acids. Germline V gene data show CDR1 as SEHNR and CDR2 as FQNEAQ (reference sequence). CDR3 loop: CASSRDTDTQYF. In nucleotides, the CDR3 is TGTGCCAGCAGCCGGGACACAGATACGCAGTATTTT.

The gene calls are TRBV3-1 (or the pseudogene TRBV3-2) and TRBJ2-7; D is possibly TRBD2 (6 bases). CDR3 length: 11 amino acids. Trimming removed 3 bases at V and 13 bases at J, with 13 bases between. The germline CDR1 and CDR2 sequences are LGHDT and YNNKEL (reference sequence). CDR3 nucleotide sequence: TGTGCCAGCAGCCAGATGGGACTGTGCTACTTC. Encoded protein: CASSQMGLCYF.

The chain is built from TRBV5-1 and TRBJ1-2, with a tentative D call TRBD1 (6 bases). The germline CDR1 and CDR2 sequences are SGHRS and YFSETQ. Trimming pared 1 base from V and 3 bases from J, leaving 10 bases between. This CDR3 is 14 amino acids long. For the CDR3, the DNA is TGCGCCAGCAGCTTGACAGGGTCTGACTATGGCTACACCTTC. Translated: CASSLTGSDYGYTF.

The CDR3 DNA sequence: TGTGCCAGCAGCCAGTTCGGCGGGGGGGCGGTCGGGGAGCTGTTTTTT. This translates into CASSQFGGGAVGELFF. The rearrangement links TRBV4-2 to TRBJ2-2; 9 positions match TRBD2. From germline, CDR1 is LGHNA and CDR2 YNFKEQ. The CDR3 sequence is 16 residues long. Losses at the gene ends were 3 bases for V and 7 bases for J; bases not matched to a gene: 9.

The chain is built from TRBV7-2 and TRBJ1-4; D perhaps matches TRBD1 (5 bases). The CDR3 contains 18 residues. Trimming removed 5 bases at V and 3 bases at J, with 22 bases between. Germline-derived CDR1 and CDR2 are SGHTA and FQGNSA. The CDR3 DNA is TGTGCCAGCAGCGCCCAACCACCCGTTGGCAGGGCTAATGAAAAACTGTTTTTT. This encodes CASSAQPPVGRANEKLFF. Full variable domain (outside the CDR3, taken from reference TRBV7-2 and TRBJ1-4): GAGVSQSPSNKVTEKGKDVELRCDPISGHTALYWYRQSLGQGLEFLIYFQGNSAPDKSGLPSDRFSAERTGGSVSTLTIQRTQQEDSAVYLCASSAQPPVGRANEKLFFGSGTQLSVL.

CDR3 sequence reads: CASSKCRLAGVQETQYF. CDR3 bases: TGTGCCAGCAGCAAATGTCGCCTAGCGGGGGTCCAAGAGACCCAGTACTTC. The chain has TRBV21-1 and TRBJ2-5; the D call in the table, TRBD2, was not verified against the DNA. TRBV21-1 is an annotated pseudogene. This CDR3 spans 17 amino acids.

On this clone itself: Other DNA sequences from this sample encode an identical CDR3 as well. This chain links TRBV6-1 with TRBJ1-2, with D possibly matching TRBD1 (5 bases). CDR3 length equals 13 residues. Germline V CDR1 and CDR2: MNHNS, SASEGT. Trimming removed 1 base at V and 6 bases at J, with 9 bases between. The DNA of the CDR3 is TGTGCCAGCAGTGAAGGGGGCCGTGATGGCTACACCTTC. This sequence encodes CASSEGGRDGYTF.

This chain connects TRBV24-1 to TRBJ1-4; weak D call: TRBD1 (5 bases). The germline V gene has CDR1 KGHDR and CDR2 SFDVKD. Deletions cut 3 bases from V and 0 bases from J, with 10 bases between. CDR3 length: 16 amino acids. The CDR3 DNA follows: TGTGCCACCAGTGATATCCAGGGCTCAACTAATGAAAAACTGTTTTTT. Its translation: CATSDIQGSTNEKLFF.

This chain uses TRBV9 with TRBJ1-4, with D possibly being TRBD1 (5 bases). Deletions cut 2 bases from V and 0 bases from J, with 8 bases between. CDR1 SGDLS and CDR2 YYNGEE come from the germline V gene. The CDR3 length is 15 residues. CDR3 sequence: CASSVQGATNEKLFF. CDR3 in DNA: TGTGCCAGCAGCGTCCAAGGGGCAACTAATGAAAAACTGTTTTTT. Filled out from reference TRBV9 and TRBJ1-4, the complete variable domain reads DSGVTQTPKHLITATGQRVTLRCSPRSGDLSVYWYQQSLDQGLQFLIQYYNGEERAKGNILERFSAQQFPDLHSELNLSSLELGDSALYFCASSVQGATNEKLFFGSGTQLSVL.

Relative to its sample, this clone is medium-sized. This sequence joins TRBV7-6 and TRBJ1-2; 9 nucleotides agree with TRBD1. CDR3 size: 15 residues. The junction had 5 bases not matched to a gene; V was cut back by 4 bases and J by 2 bases. The germline V gene has CDR1 SGHVS and CDR2 FNYEAQ. CDR3 region: CASSSPGTGNYGYTF. CDR3 nucleotides: TGTGCCAGCAGCTCCCCCGGGACAGGGAACTATGGCTACACCTTC.

The chain carries TRBV5-4 and TRBJ2-6, with D maybe TRBD2 (6 bases). V was pared by 3 bases and J by 3 bases, with 7 bases between. CDR3 length: 14 residues. Germline V lookup: CDR1 SGHNT, CDR2 YYREEE (reference sequence). The DNA of the CDR3 is TGTGCCAGCAGCTCGGGAGTTGGGGCCAACGTCCTGACTTTC. Translated, it gives CASSSGVGANVLTF.

This clone has only a few counts. The V gene is TRBV7-2, the J gene TRBJ1-1; D remains unclear. Trimming took off 2 bases at V and 4 bases at J, with 14 bases between the two ends. The CDR3 has 15 residues. The germline gives CDR1 SGHTA, CDR2 FQGNSA. The CDR3 region has the DNA TGTGCCAGCAGCTTATCCCCCCGATGGAGCACTGAAGCTTTCTTT. It codes for CASSLSPRWSTEAFF.

This chain links TRBV6-5 with TRBJ1-1; D may be TRBD1 (6 bases). The germline CDR1 and CDR2 sequences are MNHEY and SVGAGI. The CDR3 covers 15 residues. Trimming removed 4 bases from V and 5 bases from J, with 17 bases in between. In DNA form, the CDR3 reads TGTGCCAGCAGTTCTCAACAGGGATCCGGAACTGAAGCTTTCTTT. Its protein is CASSSQQGSGTEAFF.

The CDR3 reads CASSSGTGDEQYF. DNA of the CDR3: TGTGCCAGCAGCTCCGGGACAGGGGACGAGCAGTACTTC. The V and J genes are TRBV7-9 and TRBJ2-7; 10 positions agree with TRBD1. J was trimmed by 5 bases and V by 4 bases; bases with no gene match: 2. The CDR3 loop spans 13 amino acids. Germline V gene sequence: CDR1 SEHNR, CDR2 FQNEAQ (reference sequence).

This clone appeared a single time. The chain combines TRBV1 with TRBJ2-7; the tabulated D call, TRBD2, remains unverified against the DNA. TRBV1 represents a pseudogene. This CDR3 is built from 19 residues. The CDR3 region has the DNA TGCACCAGCAGCCAAGATTGGCCTAGCGGGGGGGCGAGAACCTACGAGCAGTACTTC. This gives the protein CTSSQDWPSGGARTYEQYF.

The chain employs TRBV28 and TRBJ2-5; no definite D call. The V end lost 3 bases, the J end lost 5 bases, and 10 bases lay between the germline ends. This CDR3 region has 13 residues. CDR1 MDHEN and CDR2 SYDVKM come from the germline V gene. CDR3: CASSFGRWETQYF. CDR3 DNA: TGTGCCAGCAGTTTCGGCAGGTGGGAGACCCAGTACTTC.

In this sample, this clone turned up once. The J gene is TRBJ1-2, the V gene TRBV19, with 7 bases identical to TRBD1. There are 15 residues in the CDR3. CDR1 is LNHDA, CDR2 SQIVND, per germline (reference sequence). The junction had 19 bases not matched to a gene; V was cut back by 10 bases and J by 8 bases. The CDR3 protein is CATRGTESISGGYTF. CDR3 sequence (DNA): TGTGCCACCCGCGGGACAGAATCCATATCAGGGGGCTACACCTTC.

The rearrangement joins TRBV5-5 to TRBJ1-1, with TRBD1 identical over 7 bases. Trimming took 4 bases from V and 2 from J; bases not matched to a gene: 11. The CDR3 totals 16 residues. Germline CDR1 reads SGHKS; CDR2 reads YYEKEE (reference sequence). The CDR3 sequence is CASSGGRQGGNTEAFF. Here the CDR3 DNA reads TGTGCCAGCAGCGGCGGGCGACAGGGAGGAAACACTGAAGCTTTCTTT.

The rearrangement joins TRBV4-1 to TRBJ2-1, with TRBD2 matching over 12 bases. The trim removed 4 bases at V and 2 bases at J, leaving 3 bases unmatched. This CDR3 region has 16 residues. From germline, CDR1 is MGHRA and CDR2 YSYEKL. In DNA, the CDR3 is TGCGCCAGCAGCCCTGGACTAGCGGGAACCTACAATGAGCAGTTCTTC. It specifies CASSPGLAGTYNEQFF.

The V gene is TRBV6-1, the J gene TRBJ1-2, with 8 nucleotides matching TRBD1. The length of the CDR3 is 15 residues. The J segment lost 4 bases and the V segment lost 1 base, leaving 5 bases of the junction unmatched. The germline gives CDR1 MNHNS, CDR2 SASEGT. The CDR3 DNA follows: TGTGCCAGCAGTGAAGGGACAGGGTCCCCCTATGGCTACACCTTC. Translating gives CASSEGTGSPYGYTF.

The chain couples TRBV28 to TRBJ1-5; 7 bases fit TRBD1. V shed 6 bases and J 2 bases; nucleotides not matched to a gene: 7. This CDR3 has 15 amino acids. Looked up from germline, CDR1 is MDHEN and CDR2 is SYDVKM. The CDR3 sequence: CASSPRGGGNQPQHF. The CDR3 DNA reads as TGTGCCAGCAGCCCACGAGGGGGCGGCAATCAGCCCCAGCATTTT.